This record covers a single T cell receptor beta chain. Looked up from germline, CDR1 is LNHDA and CDR2 is SQIVND (reference sequence). The CDR3 loop spans 13 amino acids. The ends were cut back, 7 bases at V and 1 base at J, with 10 bases in the middle. This record belongs to a study of shared clonotypes between healthy human individuals. Study as a whole: Three plates were used per donor for CD4 naive, three for CD4 memory, two for CD8 naive and one for CD8 memory.

TCRdb's table, derived via immunoSEQ multiplex PCR, lists solely in-frame clones and lacks some. The sample lists under 600,000 clones; 97% were seen once. The J gene is TRBJ1-1, the V gene TRBV19, with unresolved D. The TCR originated in a woman aged 30 to 39 in good health. Sequenced material: naive CD4+ T cells sorted from blood. Subset specified: CD45RA+ positively selected. The CDR3 DNA follows: TGTGCCAGTACTGATCGGGCGAACACTGAAGCTTTCTTT. Protein: CASTDRANTEAFF.